This T cell receptor beta chain was recorded in a study of cytomegalovirus exposure and HLA in healthy donors. Germline V gives CDR1 MNHNY, CDR2 SVGAGI (reference sequence). This CDR3 spans 14 amino acids. The germline V and J ends were trimmed by 5 bases and 2 bases, with 13 bases remaining between them. Amplification used 60 Vbeta primers and 13 Jbeta primers. Some clones are missing from TCRdb's copy, which holds only in-frame ones; the method was immunoSEQ multiplex PCR. The sample records 150,000 to 200,000 clones, 87% being singletons. The sequence derives from a woman in her 30s in good health and CMV-seronegative. The V and J genes are TRBV6-6 and TRBJ2-7; D uncertain. The sequencing input was PBMCs. The chain's CDR3 is CASSRSADTYEQYF. Here the CDR3 DNA reads TGTGCCAGCAGTAGATCGGCGGATACCTACGAGCAGTACTTC.